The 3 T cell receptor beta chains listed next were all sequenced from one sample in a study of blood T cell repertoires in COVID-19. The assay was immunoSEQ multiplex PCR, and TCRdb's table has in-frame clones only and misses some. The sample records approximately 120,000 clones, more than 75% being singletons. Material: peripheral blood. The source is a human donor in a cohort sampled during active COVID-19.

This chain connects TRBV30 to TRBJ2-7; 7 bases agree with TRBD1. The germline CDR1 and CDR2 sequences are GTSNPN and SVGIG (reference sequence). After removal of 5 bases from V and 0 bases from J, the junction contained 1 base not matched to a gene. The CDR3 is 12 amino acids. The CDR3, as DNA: TGTGCCTGGGGACAGGCCTCCTACGAGCAGTACTTC. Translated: CAWGQASYEQYF. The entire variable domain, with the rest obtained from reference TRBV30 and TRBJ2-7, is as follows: SQTIHQWPATLVQPVGSPLSLECTVEGTSNPNLYWYRQAAGRGLQLLFYSVGIGQISSEVPQNLSASRPQDRQFILSSKKLLLSDSGFYLCAWGQASYEQYFGPGTRLTVT.

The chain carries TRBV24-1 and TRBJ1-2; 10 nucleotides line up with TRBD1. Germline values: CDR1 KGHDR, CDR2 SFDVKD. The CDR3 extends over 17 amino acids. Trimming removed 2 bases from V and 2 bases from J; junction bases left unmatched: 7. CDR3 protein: CATSDSPSTGGNYGYTF. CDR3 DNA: TGTGCCACCAGTGATTCTCCCTCGACAGGGGGCAACTATGGCTACACCTTC.

CDR3 sequence: CASSPGTTGDEKLFF. As DNA, the CDR3 is TGCGCCAGCAGCCCAGGTACCACAGGGGATGAAAAACTGTTTTTT. V usage is TRBV5-1 and J usage is TRBJ1-4, with TRBD1 matching 7 bases. CDR3 size: 15 residues. CDR1 SGHRS and CDR2 YFSETQ come from the germline V gene. Unmatched junction bases numbered 9, after V lost 4 bases and J lost 6 bases.